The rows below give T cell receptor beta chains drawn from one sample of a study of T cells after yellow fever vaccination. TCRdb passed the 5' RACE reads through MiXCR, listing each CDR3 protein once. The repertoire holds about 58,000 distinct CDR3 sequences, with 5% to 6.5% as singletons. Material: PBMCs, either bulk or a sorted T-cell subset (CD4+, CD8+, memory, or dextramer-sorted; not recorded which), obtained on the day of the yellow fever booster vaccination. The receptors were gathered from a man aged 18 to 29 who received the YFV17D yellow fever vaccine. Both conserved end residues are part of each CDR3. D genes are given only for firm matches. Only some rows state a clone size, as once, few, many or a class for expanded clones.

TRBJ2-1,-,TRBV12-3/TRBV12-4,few,TGTGCCAGCAGTTTTCAGGTGGGGCCTCCTGAGCAGTTCTTC,CASSFQVGPPEQFF
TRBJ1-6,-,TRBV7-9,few,TGTGCCAGCAGGTCGGGGGATTCACCCCTCCACTTT,CASRSGDSPLHF
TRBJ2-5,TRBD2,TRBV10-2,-,TGCGCCAGCACCGGGGGACTAGCGGGGAAAGGCGAGACCCAGTACTTC,CASTGGLAGKGETQYF
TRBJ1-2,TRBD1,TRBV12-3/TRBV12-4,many,TGTGCCAGCAGGGGGGACAGCTCTAACTATGGCTACACCTTC,CASRGDSSNYGYTF
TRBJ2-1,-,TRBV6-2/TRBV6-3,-,TGTGCCAGCAGTTATGGCACCGAGCAGTTCTTC,CASSYGTEQFF
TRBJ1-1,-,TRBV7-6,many,TGTGCCAGCAGCTTATCTAGGACAGTAAACACTGAAGCTTTCTTT,CASSLSRTVNTEAFF
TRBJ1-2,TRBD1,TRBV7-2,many,TGTGCCAGCAGCTTCATTGGGACAGCCTATGGCTACACCTTC,CASSFIGTAYGYTF
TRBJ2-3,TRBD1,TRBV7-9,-,TGTGCCAGCAGCGTCAACAGGGGGAGGAGTACGCAGTATTTT,CASSVNRGRSTQYF
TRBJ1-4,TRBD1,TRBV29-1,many,TGCAGCGTTGGGAGGACAGGGAATGAAAAACTGTTTTTT,CSVGRTGNEKLFF
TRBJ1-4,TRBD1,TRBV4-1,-,TGCGCCAGCAGCCTTCCAGGGACAGCTAATGAAAAACTGTTTTTT,CASSLPGTANEKLFF
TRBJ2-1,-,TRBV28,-,TGTGCCAGCAGTTTAGCACAGAGCAATGAGCAGTTCTTC,CASSLAQSNEQFF
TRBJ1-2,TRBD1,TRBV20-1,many,TGCAGTGCAGAGGGACAGCATGGCTACACCTTC,CSAEGQHGYTF
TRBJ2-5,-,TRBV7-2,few,TGTGCCAGCAGCTTAGATCGGCTAGAGATAAAGACCCAGTACTTC,CASSLDRLEIKTQYF
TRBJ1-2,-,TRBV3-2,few,TGTGCCAGCAGCCAAAAACTCCGGGACAGTTATGGCTACACCTTC,CASSQKLRDSYGYTF
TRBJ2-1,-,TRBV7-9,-,TGTGCCAGCAGCTTAGATAGCTCTGAGCAGTTCTTC,CASSLDSSEQFF
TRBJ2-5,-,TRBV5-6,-,TGTGCCAGCAGCTTGGTTGGCAAAGAGACCCAGTACTTC,CASSLVGKETQYF